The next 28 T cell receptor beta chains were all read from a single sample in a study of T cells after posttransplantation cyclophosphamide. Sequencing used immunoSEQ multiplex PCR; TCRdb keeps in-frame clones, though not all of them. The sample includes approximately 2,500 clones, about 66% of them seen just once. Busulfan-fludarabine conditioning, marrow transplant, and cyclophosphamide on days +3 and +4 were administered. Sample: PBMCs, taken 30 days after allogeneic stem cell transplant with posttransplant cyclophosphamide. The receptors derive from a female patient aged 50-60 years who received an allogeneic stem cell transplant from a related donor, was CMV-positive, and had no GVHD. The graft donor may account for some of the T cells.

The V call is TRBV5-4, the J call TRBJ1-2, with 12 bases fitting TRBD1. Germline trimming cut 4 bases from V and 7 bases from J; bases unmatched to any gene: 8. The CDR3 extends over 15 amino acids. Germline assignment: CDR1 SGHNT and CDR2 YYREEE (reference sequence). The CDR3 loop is CASSARDRGQSGYTF. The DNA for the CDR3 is TGTGCCAGCAGCGCCCGGGACAGGGGGCAGTCTGGCTACACCTTC.

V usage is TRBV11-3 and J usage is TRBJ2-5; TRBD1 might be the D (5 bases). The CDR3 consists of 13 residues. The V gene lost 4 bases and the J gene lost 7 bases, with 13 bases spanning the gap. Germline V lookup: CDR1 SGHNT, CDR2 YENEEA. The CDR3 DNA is TGTGCCAGCAGCTCCCGTCCTCAGGGGACCCAGTACTTC. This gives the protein CASSSRPQGTQYF.

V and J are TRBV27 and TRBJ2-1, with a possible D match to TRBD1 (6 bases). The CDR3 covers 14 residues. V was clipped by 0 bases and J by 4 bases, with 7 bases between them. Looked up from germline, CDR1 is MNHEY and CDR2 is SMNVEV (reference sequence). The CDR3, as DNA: TGTGCCAGCAGTTTATCGGGGGCTTACAATGAGCAGTTCTTC. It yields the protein CASSLSGAYNEQFF.

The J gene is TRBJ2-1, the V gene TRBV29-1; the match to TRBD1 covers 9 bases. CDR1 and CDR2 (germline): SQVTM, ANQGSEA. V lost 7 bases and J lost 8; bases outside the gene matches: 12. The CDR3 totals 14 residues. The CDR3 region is CSAYPGQGGYEQFF. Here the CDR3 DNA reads TGCAGCGCCTACCCGGGACAGGGTGGCTATGAGCAGTTCTTC.

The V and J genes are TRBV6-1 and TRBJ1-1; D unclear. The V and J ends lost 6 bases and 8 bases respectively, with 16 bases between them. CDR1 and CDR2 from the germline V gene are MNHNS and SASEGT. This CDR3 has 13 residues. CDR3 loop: CASSPRGFGEAFF. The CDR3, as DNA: TGTGCCAGCAGCCCGAGAGGATTTGGGGAAGCTTTCTTT.

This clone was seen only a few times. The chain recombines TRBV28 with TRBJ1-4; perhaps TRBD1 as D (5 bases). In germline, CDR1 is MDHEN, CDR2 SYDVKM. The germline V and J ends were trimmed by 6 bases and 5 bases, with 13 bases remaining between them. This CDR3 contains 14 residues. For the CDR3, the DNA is TGTGCCAGCAGGCCCGGGGGGGTGAATGAAAAACTGTTTTTT. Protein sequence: CASRPGGVNEKLFF.

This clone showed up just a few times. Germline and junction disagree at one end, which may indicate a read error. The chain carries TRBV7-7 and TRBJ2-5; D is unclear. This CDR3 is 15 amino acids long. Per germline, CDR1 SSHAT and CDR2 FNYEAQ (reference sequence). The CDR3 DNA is TGTGCTAGCAGCCGAGCCGGTCGGTTTCAAGAGACCCAGTACTTC. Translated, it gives CASSRAGRFQETQYF.

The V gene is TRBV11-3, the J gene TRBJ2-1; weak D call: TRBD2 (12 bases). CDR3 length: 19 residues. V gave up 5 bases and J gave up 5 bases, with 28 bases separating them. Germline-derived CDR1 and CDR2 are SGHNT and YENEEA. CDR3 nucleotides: TGTGCCAGCAGCCGCGGGACAGGGGGATCTAGCGGGAGGGACAATGAGCAGTTCTTC. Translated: CASSRGTGGSSGRDNEQFF.

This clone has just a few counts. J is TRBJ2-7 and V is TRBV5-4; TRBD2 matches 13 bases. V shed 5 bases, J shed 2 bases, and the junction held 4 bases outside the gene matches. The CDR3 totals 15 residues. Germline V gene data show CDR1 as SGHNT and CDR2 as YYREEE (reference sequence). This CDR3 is CASRDGLAGAYEQYF. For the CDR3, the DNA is TGTGCCAGCAGAGACGGACTAGCGGGAGCCTACGAGCAGTACTTC.

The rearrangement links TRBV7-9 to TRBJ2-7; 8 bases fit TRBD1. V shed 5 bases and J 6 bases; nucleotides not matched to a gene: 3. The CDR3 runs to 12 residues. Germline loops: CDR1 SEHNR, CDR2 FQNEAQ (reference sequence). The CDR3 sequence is CASSPGQGEQYF. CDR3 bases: TGTGCCAGCAGCCCAGGACAGGGCGAGCAGTACTTC.

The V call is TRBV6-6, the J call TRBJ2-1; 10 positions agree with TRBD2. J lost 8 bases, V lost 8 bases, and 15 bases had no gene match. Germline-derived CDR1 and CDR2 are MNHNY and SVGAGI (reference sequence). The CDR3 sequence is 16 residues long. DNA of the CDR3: TGTGCCAGCCCCCCCCGGCCTAGCGGGAGTTTGGATGAGCAGTTCTTC. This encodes CASPPRPSGSLDEQFF.

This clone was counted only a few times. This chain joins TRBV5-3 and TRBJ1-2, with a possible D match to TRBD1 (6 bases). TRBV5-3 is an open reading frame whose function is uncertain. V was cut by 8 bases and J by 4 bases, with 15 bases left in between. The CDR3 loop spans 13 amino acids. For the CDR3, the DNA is TGTGCCAGCACCACGACAGGCCCCTATGGCTACACCTTC. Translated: CASTTTGPYGYTF.

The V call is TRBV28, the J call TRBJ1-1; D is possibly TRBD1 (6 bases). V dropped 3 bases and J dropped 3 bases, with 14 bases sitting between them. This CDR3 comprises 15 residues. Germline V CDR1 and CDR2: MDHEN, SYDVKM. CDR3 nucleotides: TGTGCCAGCAGTTTCCAACAGGGAGAGGACACTGAAGCTTTCTTT. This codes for CASSFQQGEDTEAFF.

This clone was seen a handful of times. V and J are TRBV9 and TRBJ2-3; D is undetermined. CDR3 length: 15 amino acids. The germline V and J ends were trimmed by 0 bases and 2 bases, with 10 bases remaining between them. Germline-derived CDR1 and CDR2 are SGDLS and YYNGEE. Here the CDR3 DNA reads TGTGCCAGCAGCGTAGTGGGCTGGGTCACAGATACGCAGTATTTT. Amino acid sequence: CASSVVGWVTDTQYF.

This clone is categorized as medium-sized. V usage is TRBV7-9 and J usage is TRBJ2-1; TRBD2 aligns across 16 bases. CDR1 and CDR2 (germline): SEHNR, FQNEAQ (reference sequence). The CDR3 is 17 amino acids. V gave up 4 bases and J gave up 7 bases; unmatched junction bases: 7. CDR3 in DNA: TGTGCCAGCAGCTCCCAGGGACTAGCGGGAGGGGATAATGAGCAGTTCTTC. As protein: CASSSQGLAGGDNEQFF.

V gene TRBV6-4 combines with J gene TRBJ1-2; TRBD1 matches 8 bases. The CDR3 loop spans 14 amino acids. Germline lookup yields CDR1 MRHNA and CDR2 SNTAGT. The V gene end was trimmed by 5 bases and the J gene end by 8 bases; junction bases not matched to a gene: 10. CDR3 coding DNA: TGTGCCAGCAGTCCCTCCCAGGGGGCGAACGGCTACACCTTC. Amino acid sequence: CASSPSQGANGYTF.

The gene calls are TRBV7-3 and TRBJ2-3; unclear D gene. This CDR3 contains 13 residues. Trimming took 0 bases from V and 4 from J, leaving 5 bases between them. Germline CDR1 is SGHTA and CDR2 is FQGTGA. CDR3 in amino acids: CASSLTGADTQYF. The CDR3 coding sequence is TGTGCCAGCAGCTTAACTGGAGCAGATACGCAGTATTTT. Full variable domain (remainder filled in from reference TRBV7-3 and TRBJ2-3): GAGVSQTPSNKVTEKGKYVELRCDPISGHTALYWYRQSLGQGPEFLIYFQGTGAADDSGLPNDRFFAVRPEGSVSTLKIQRTERGDSAVYLCASSLTGADTQYFGPGTRLTVL.

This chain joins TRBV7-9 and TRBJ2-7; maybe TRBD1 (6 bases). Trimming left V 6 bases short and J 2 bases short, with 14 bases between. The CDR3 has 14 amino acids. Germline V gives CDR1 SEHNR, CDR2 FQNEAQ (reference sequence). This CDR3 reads CASRETGSPYEQYF. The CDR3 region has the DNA TGTGCCAGCAGAGAAACAGGGTCACCCTACGAGCAGTACTTC.

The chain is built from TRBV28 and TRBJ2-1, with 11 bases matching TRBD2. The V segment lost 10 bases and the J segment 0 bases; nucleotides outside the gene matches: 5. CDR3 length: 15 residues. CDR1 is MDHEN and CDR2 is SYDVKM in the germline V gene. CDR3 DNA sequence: TGTGCCATAGAACTAGCGGGAGACTCCTACAATGAGCAGTTCTTC. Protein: CAIELAGDSYNEQFF.

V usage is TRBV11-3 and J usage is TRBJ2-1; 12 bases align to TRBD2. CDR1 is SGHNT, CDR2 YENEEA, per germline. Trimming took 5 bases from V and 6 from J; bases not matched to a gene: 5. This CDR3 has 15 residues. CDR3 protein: CASSPPSGRVNEQFF. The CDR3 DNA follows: TGTGCCAGCAGCCCGCCTAGCGGGAGGGTCAATGAGCAGTTCTTC.

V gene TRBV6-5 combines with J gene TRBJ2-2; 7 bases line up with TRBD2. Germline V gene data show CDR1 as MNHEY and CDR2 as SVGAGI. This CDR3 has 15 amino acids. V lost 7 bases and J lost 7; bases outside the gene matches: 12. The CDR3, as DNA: TGTGCCAGCAACTCTTTCCGACTAGCTGGCGGGGAGCTGTTTTTT. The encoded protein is CASNSFRLAGGELFF.

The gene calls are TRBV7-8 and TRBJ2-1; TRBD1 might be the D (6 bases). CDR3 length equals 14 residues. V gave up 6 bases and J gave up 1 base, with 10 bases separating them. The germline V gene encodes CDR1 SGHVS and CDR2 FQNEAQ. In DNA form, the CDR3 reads TGTGCCAGCAGAGCTACAGGGTCCTACAATGAGCAGTTCTTC. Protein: CASRATGSYNEQFF.

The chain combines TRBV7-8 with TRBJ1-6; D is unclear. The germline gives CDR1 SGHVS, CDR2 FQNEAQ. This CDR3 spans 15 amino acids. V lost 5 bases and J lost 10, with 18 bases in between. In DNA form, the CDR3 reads TGTGCCAGCAGCGACACGGGGTCCGGGGAATCACCCCTCCACTTT. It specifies CASSDTGSGESPLHF. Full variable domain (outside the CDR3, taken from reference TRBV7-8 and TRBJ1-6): GAGVSQSPRYKVAKRGQDVALRCDPISGHVSLFWYQQALGQGPEFLTYFQNEAQLDKSGLPSDRFFAERPEGSVSTLKIQRTQQEDSAVYLCASSDTGSGESPLHFGNGTRLTVT.

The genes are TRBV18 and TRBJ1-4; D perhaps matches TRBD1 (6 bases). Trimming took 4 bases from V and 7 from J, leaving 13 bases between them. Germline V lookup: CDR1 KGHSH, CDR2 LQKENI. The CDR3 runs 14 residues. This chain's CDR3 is CASSLGARSEKLFF. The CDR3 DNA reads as TGTGCCAGCTCACTGGGGGCAAGGAGTGAAAAACTGTTTTTT.

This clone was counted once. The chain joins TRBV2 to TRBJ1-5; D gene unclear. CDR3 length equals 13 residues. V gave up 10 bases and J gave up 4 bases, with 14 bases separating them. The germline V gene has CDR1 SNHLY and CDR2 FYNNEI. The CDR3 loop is CATNPGVNQPQHF. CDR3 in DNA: TGTGCCACCAACCCCGGGGTGAATCAGCCCCAGCATTTT.

The CDR3 DNA reads TGCAGCGTTGGTTTGCAGGGGCCTATCCATGGCTACACCTTC. This translates into CSVGLQGPIHGYTF. The chain uses TRBV29-1 and TRBJ1-2, with D maybe TRBD1 (6 bases). This CDR3 region has 14 residues. Trimming cost V 4 bases and J 6 bases, with 18 bases left between them. Germline V lookup: CDR1 SQVTM, CDR2 ANQGSEA.

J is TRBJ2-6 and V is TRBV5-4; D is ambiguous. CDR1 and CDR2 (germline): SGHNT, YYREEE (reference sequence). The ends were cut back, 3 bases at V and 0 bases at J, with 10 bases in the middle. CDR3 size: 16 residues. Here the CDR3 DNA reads TGTGCCAGCAGCTCCCCTAGAAACTCTGGGGCCAACGTCCTGACTTTC. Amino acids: CASSSPRNSGANVLTF.

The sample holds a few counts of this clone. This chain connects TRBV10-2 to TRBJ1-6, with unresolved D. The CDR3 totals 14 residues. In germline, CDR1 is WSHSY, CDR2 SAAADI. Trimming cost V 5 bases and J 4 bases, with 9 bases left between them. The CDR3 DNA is TGCGCCAGCAGTTATCAACAGTATAATTCACCCCTCCACTTT. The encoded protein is CASSYQQYNSPLHF.